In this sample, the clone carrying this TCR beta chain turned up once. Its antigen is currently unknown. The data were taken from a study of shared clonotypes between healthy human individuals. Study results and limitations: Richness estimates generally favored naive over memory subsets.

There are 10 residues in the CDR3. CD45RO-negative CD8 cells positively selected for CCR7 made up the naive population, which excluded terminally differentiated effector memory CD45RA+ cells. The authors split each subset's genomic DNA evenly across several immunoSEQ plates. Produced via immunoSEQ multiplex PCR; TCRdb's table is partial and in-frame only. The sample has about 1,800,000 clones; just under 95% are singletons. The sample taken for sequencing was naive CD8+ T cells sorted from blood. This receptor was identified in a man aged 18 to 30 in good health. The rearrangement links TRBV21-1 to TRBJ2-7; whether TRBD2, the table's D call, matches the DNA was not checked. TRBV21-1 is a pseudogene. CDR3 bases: TGTGCCAGGAACTACTACGAGCAGTACTTC. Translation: CARNYYEQYF.